The sequence of this T cell receptor beta chain was determined in a study of cytomegalovirus exposure and HLA in healthy donors. Study results and caveats: The study put 150 or so TCR beta chains on its list as cytomegalovirus-associated. The study found most TCR sequences rare, yet found some public TCRs in many donors. The classifier reportedly diagnosed cytomegalovirus status with high sensitivity and specificity.

About this clone: The target antigen is unknown.

The study ran its PCR with 60 Vbeta and 13 Jbeta primers. TCRdb's copy holds only in-frame clones and misses some; the assay was immunoSEQ multiplex PCR. Among about 230,000 clones listed, around 80% were seen once. V shed 6 bases, J shed 1 base, and the junction held 10 bases outside the gene matches. The CDR3 is 16 amino acids. The germline CDR1 and CDR2 sequences are SNHLY and FYNNEI. The rearrangement uses TRBV2 and TRBJ2-5; 8 positions agree with TRBD2. The sequenced sample consisted of PBMCs. The receptor was isolated from a boy aged 5-17 years in good health and CMV-seronegative. This CDR3 is CASRGVAGPSQETQYF. CDR3 bases: TGTGCCAGCAGGGGCGTAGCGGGGCCCAGCCAAGAGACCCAGTACTTC.